Following are 14 T cell receptor beta chains from one sample sequenced in a study of blood T cells in healthy people across ages (dated by TCRdb to about 2015). Library preparation employed 5' RACE. Sequencing used an Illumina HiSeq 2500. A second PCR of about 6 to 12 cycles was run with a J-beta primer mix and a sample-barcoded 5' primer. The public reads were quality trimmed at Q25 with fastp and then assembled into clones with MiXCR by TCRdb, keeping productive beta chains. Each entry is one CDR3 protein sequence, shown with its most common DNA and genes. The sample profile shows about 1 million distinct CDR3 sequences; 40% to 45% of them were found once. The ten largest clones add up to approximately 17% of the sample. The sample taken for sequencing was blood. The receptors derive from a woman in her fifties or sixties in good health.

This clonotype was observed a few times. The chain couples TRBV7-9 to TRBJ2-5, with 13 bases identical to TRBD2. This CDR3 has 18 residues. Germline CDR1 reads SEHNR; CDR2 reads FQNEAQ (reference sequence). The ends lost 2 bases at V and 1 base at J; junction bases unmatched: 7. DNA for the CDR3: TGTGCCAGCAGCTTATATCCCCGACTAGCGGGAGGCCAAGAGACCCAGTACTTC. The encoded protein is CASSLYPRLAGGQETQYF.

This clonotype was seen a handful of times. The CDR3 region has the DNA TGTGCCAGCAGCCCCTACCTCCGGGAGGTCTACAATGAGCAGTTCTTC. This codes for CASSPYLREVYNEQFF. The chain carries TRBV4-2 and TRBJ2-1; 7 bases agree with TRBD2. The germline CDR1 and CDR2 sequences are LGHNA and YNFKEQ. V lost 4 bases and J lost 3; bases outside the gene matches: 9. The CDR3 length is 16 residues.

The sample holds a few counts of this clonotype. In DNA, the CDR3 is TGTGCCAGCAGCTTCCACCAGCACACAGATACGCAGTATTTT. Translating it yields CASSFHQHTDTQYF. The rearrangement uses TRBV13 and TRBJ2-3; D is unresolved. Germline-derived CDR1 and CDR2 are PRHDT and FYEKMQ (reference sequence). V lost 3 bases to trimming and J lost 2 bases, with 9 bases between them. The CDR3 is 14 residues long. Variable domain in full (rest from reference TRBV13 and TRBJ2-3): AAGVIQSPRHLIKEKRETATLKCYPIPRHDTVYWYQQGPGQDPQFLISFYEKMQSDKGSIPDRFSAQQFSDYHSELNMSSLELGDSALYFCASSFHQHTDTQYFGPGTRLTVL.

This rearrangement joins TRBV7-2 to TRBJ2-2; maybe TRBD1 (6 bases). Trimming took 5 bases from V and 0 from J, leaving 10 bases between them. This CDR3 has 15 residues. Germline lookup yields CDR1 SGHTA and CDR2 FQGNSA. CDR3 nucleotide sequence: TGTGCCAGCAGCAAAGGACAGCCGAACACCGGGGAGCTGTTTTTT. Translated: CASSKGQPNTGELFF. The complete variable domain, with remaining parts taken from reference TRBV7-2 and TRBJ2-2, reads GAGVSQSPSNKVTEKGKDVELRCDPISGHTALYWYRQSLGQGLEFLIYFQGNSAPDKSGLPSDRFSAERTGGSVSTLTIQRTQQEDSAVYLCASSKGQPNTGELFFGEGSRLTVL.

With regard to this clonotype: One junction end does not reproduce the germline sequence, and a read error may be involved. The rearrangement uses TRBV7-9 and TRBJ2-7, with a tentative D call TRBD1 (5 bases). Germline loops: CDR1 SEHNR, CDR2 FQNEAQ (reference sequence). The CDR3 has 19 residues. Here the CDR3 DNA reads TGTGCCAGCAGCGTAGCACCTCCACATGACAGTCGAGGTTTCTACGAGCAGTACTTC. Amino acid sequence: CASSVAPPHDSRGFYEQYF.

This clonotype was found a few times. The V gene is TRBV3-1, the J gene TRBJ2-1, with 8 nucleotides matching TRBD2. The CDR3 has 20 residues. Germline lookup yields CDR1 LGHDT and CDR2 YNNKEL (reference sequence). Unmatched junction bases numbered 24, after V lost 1 base and J lost 10 bases. CDR3 nucleotides: TGTGCCAGCAGCCAAGTGGGGGGAGGATACGGGAGGGCCGGTAGTAGGGAGCAGTTCTTC. Translation gives CASSQVGGGYGRAGSREQFF.

With regard to this clonotype: A much bigger clone sits one base away, suggesting this may be a read error. The chain recombines TRBV27 with TRBJ2-7, with D perhaps TRBD2 (6 bases). From germline, CDR1 is MNHEY and CDR2 SMNVEV (reference sequence). The V and J ends lost 10 bases and 12 bases respectively, with 19 bases between them. The CDR3 is 11 amino acids. CDR3 amino acids: CATGTLETLYF. CDR3 in DNA: TGTGCCACCGGGACTTTAGAGACCCTGTACTTC.

This clonotype is a singleton in its sample. The CDR3 coding sequence is TGCAGTGCTAGAGATCTGCAGAACACTGAAGCTTTCTTT. Its translation is CSARDLQNTEAFF. This rearrangement joins TRBV20-1 to TRBJ1-1; D is ambiguous. The CDR3 totals 13 residues. Trimming shortened V by 0 bases and J by 1 base, and 6 bases separated the two germline ends. The germline V gene encodes CDR1 DFQATT and CDR2 SNEGSKA (reference sequence).

The rearrangement joins TRBV9 to TRBJ2-3; D gene unclear. Trimming removed 2 bases from V and 6 bases from J, with 10 bases in between. The germline gives CDR1 SGDLS, CDR2 YYNGEE. The CDR3 extends over 13 amino acids. CDR3 in amino acids: CASSVGGSDTQYF. The CDR3 DNA sequence: TGTGCCAGCAGCGTCGGTGGTTCTGATACGCAGTATTTT.

The rearrangement uses TRBV12-3 or TRBV12-4 and TRBJ2-2; 9 bases line up with TRBD2. J lost 5 bases, V lost 7 bases, and 11 bases had no gene match. CDR3 length: 16 amino acids. This CDR3 is CASKLSGGSLTGELFF. CDR3 nucleotide sequence: TGTGCCAGCAAGCTAAGCGGGGGGTCCCTTACCGGGGAGCTGTTTTTT.

In DNA form, the CDR3 reads TGCAGCGTTGAAGATCAGGGACAGAGCTACGAGCAGTACTTC. This sequence encodes CSVEDQGQSYEQYF. J is TRBJ2-7 and V is TRBV29-1; TRBD1 matches at 7 bases. CDR3 length: 14 residues. With V trimmed by 0 bases and J by 3 bases, 5 bases remained unmatched. Germline V gene lookup returns CDR1 SQVTM and CDR2 ANQGSEA.

This clonotype was detected only a few times. The rearrangement uses TRBV5-1 and TRBJ1-4, with D uncertain. The germline V gene has CDR1 SGHRS and CDR2 YFSETQ. Trimming pared 0 bases from V and 2 bases from J, leaving 5 bases between. This CDR3 has 14 residues. CDR3 DNA sequence: TGCGCCAGCAGCTTGGAATCCACTAATGAAAAACTGTTTTTT. This codes for CASSLESTNEKLFF.

This chain connects TRBV6-5 to TRBJ2-7; 7 nucleotides line up with TRBD2. Germline V gives CDR1 MNHEY, CDR2 SVGAGI. CDR3 size: 15 residues. Unmatched junction bases numbered 6, after V lost 0 bases and J lost 4 bases. The CDR3 coding sequence is TGTGCCAGCAGTTACTCGGCGGGGCGGGAGTACGAGCAGTACTTC. This codes for CASSYSAGREYEQYF.

This chain uses TRBV6-2 or TRBV6-3 with TRBJ2-1; D gene ambiguous. The CDR3 covers 14 residues. The V gene lost 0 bases and the J gene lost 5 bases, with 8 bases spanning the gap. The germline CDR1 and CDR2 sequences are MNHEY and SVGEGT. The CDR3 nucleotides are TGTGCCAGCAGTTACTCGAGCTGGAACAATGAGCAGTTCTTC. Amino acid sequence: CASSYSSWNNEQFF.